This T cell receptor (beta chain) was sequenced during a study of shared clonotypes between healthy human individuals. General observations from the study: Only blood was sampled, and tissue TCR repertoires likely differ from blood ones.

This clone was picked up a small number of times. What it recognizes is unknown. Trimming took 1 base from V and 8 from J, leaving 15 bases between them. CDR1 SGHTA and CDR2 FQGNSA come from the germline V gene. This CDR3 is 14 amino acids long. TCRdb's table, derived via immunoSEQ multiplex PCR, lists solely in-frame clones and lacks some. The sample holds a few hundred thousand clones, just over 65% seen once. The chain links TRBV7-2 to TRBJ2-7, with a weak D call TRBD2 (6 bases). The clonotype was recovered from a man younger than 40 in good health. Sequencing was carried out using memory CD4+ T cells sorted from blood. The subset denotes: CD45RA-negative fraction. The DNA for the CDR3 is TGTGCCAGCAGCTTAGGTTCGGGAGCGGACAAGCAGTACTTC. Its protein product is CASSLGSGADKQYF.